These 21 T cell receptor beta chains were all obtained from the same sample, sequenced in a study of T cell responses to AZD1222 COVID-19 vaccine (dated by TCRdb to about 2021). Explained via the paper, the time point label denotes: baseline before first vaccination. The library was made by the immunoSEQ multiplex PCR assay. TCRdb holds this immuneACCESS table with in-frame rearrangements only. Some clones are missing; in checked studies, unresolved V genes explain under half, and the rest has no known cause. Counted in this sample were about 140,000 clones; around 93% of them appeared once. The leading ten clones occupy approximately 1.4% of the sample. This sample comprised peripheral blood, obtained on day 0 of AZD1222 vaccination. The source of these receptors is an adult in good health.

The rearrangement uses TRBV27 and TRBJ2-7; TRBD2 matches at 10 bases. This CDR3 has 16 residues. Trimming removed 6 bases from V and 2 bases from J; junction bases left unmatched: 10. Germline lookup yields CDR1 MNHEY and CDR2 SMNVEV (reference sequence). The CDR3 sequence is CASRLRGTSVPYEQYF. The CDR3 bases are TGTGCCAGCAGACTACGAGGGACTAGCGTTCCCTACGAGCAGTACTTC.

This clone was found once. CDR3: CASTRAGDNTGELFF. CDR3 sequence (DNA): TGTGCCAGCACCCGGGCGGGGGATAACACCGGGGAGCTGTTTTTT. The V call is TRBV28, the J call TRBJ2-2; 7 nucleotides line up with TRBD2. Germline trimming cut 7 bases from V and 2 bases from J; bases unmatched to any gene: 7. In germline, CDR1 is MDHEN, CDR2 SYDVKM. The CDR3 has 15 residues. The full variable domain, completed using reference TRBV28 and TRBJ2-2, is DVKVTQSSRYLVKRTGEKVFLECVQDMDHENMFWYRQDPGLGLRLIYFSYDVKMKEKGDIPEGYSVSREKKERFSLILESASTNQTSMYLCASTRAGDNTGELFFGEGSRLTVL.

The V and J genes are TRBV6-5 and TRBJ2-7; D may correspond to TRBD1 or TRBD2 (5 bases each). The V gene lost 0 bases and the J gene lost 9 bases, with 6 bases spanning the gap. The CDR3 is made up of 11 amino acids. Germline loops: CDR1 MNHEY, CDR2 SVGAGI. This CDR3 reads CASSYSGRQYF. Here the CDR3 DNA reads TGTGCCAGCAGTTACTCGGGACGGCAGTACTTC.

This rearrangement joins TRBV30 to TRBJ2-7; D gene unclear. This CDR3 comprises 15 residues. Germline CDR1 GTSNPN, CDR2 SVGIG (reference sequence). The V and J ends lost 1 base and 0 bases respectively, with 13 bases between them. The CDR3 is CAWSGRQDSSYEQYF. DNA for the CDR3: TGTGCCTGGAGTGGACGGCAGGATAGCTCCTACGAGCAGTACTTC.

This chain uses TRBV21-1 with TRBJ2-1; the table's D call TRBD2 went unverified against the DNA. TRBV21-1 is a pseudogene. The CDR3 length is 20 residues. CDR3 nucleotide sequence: TGTGCCAGCAGCAAAGGAATTAGCGGGAGGGGTAAGGAACCATGCAATGAGCAGTTCTTC. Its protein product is CASSKGISGRGKEPCNEQFF.

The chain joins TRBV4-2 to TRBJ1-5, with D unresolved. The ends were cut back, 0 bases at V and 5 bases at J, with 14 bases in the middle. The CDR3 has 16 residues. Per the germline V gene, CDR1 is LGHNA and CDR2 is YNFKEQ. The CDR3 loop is CASSQDFQELYQPQHF. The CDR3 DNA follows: TGTGCCAGCAGCCAAGATTTTCAGGAATTGTATCAGCCCCAGCATTTT.

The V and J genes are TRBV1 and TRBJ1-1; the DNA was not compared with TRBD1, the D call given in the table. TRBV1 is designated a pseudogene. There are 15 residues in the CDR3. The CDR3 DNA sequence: TGCACCAGCAGCCAAGTAAGGTCAGGGGCCACTGAAGCTTTCTTT. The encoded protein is CTSSQVRSGATEAFF.

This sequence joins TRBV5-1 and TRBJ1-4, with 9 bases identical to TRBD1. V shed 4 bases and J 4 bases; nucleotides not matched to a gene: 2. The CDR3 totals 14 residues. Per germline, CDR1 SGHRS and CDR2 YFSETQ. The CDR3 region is CASSQTGGNEKLFF. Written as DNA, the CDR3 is TGCGCCAGCAGCCAGACAGGGGGTAATGAAAAACTGTTTTTT.

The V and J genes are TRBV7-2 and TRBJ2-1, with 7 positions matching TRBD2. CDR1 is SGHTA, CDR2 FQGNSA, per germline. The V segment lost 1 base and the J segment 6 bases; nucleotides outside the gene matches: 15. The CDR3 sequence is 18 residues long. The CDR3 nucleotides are TGTGCCAGCAGCTTAGTAAGAGCTGTTGGCGGGGGACGCAATGAGCAGTTCTTC. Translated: CASSLVRAVGGGRNEQFF.

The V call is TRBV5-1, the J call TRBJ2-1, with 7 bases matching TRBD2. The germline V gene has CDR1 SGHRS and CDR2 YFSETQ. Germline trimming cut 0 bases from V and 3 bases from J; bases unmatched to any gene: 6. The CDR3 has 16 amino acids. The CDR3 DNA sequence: TGCGCCAGCAGCTTGGCAAGGAGCGGGGTCTACAATGAGCAGTTCTTC. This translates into CASSLARSGVYNEQFF.

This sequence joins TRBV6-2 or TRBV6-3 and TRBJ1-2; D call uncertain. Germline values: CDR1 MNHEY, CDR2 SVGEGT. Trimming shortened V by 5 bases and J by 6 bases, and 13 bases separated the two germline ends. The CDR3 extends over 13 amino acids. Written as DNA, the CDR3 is TGTGCCAGCAGTCCCCAAAATGGGGATGGCTACACCTTC. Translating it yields CASSPQNGDGYTF.

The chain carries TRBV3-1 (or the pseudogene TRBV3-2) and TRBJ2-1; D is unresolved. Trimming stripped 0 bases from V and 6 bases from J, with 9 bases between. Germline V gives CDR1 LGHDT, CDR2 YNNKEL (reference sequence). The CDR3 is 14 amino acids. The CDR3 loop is CASSQDRRINEQFF. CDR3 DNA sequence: TGTGCCAGCAGCCAAGATCGGCGGATCAATGAGCAGTTCTTC.

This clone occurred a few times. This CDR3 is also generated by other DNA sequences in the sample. Written as DNA, the CDR3 is TGTGCCAGCAGCCAACAAAACAGGGGCCGGGACACTGAAGCTTTCTTT. It translates to CASSQQNRGRDTEAFF. V is TRBV4-2 and J is TRBJ1-1, with 7 bases fitting TRBD1. V lost 2 bases to trimming and J lost 3 bases; unmatched junction nucleotides: 9. Per germline, CDR1 LGHNA and CDR2 YNFKEQ. The CDR3 covers 16 residues.

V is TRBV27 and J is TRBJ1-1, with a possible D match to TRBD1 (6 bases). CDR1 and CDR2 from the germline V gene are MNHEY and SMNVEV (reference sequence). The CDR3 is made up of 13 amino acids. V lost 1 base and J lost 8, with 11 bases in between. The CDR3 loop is CASSLYVGTEAFF. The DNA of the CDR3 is TGTGCCAGCAGTTTATATGTCGGGACAGAAGCTTTCTTT.

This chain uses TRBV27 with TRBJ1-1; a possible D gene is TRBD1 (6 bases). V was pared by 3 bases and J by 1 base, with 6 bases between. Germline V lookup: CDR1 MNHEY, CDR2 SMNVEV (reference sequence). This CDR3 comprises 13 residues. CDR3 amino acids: CASSLGQNTEAFF. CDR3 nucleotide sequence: TGTGCCAGCAGTTTGGGACAGAACACTGAAGCTTTCTTT.

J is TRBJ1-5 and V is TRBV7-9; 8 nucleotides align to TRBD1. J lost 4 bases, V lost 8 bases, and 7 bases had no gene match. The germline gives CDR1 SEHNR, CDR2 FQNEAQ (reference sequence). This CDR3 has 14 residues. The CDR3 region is CASGRTGMNQPQHF. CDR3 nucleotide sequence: TGTGCCAGCGGACGGACAGGGATGAATCAGCCCCAGCATTTT.

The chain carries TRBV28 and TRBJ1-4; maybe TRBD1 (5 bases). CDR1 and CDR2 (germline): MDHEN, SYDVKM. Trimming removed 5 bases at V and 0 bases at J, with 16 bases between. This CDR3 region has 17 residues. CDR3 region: CASSVDKGRSTNEKLFF. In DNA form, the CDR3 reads TGTGCCAGCAGTGTGGACAAAGGTCGGTCAACTAATGAAAAACTGTTTTTT.

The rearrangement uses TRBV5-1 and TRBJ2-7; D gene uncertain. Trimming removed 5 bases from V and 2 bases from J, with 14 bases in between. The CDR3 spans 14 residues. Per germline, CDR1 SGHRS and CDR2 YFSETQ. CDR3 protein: CASRRATNTYEQYF. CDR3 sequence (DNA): TGCGCCAGCAGACGGGCAACGAACACCTACGAGCAGTACTTC.

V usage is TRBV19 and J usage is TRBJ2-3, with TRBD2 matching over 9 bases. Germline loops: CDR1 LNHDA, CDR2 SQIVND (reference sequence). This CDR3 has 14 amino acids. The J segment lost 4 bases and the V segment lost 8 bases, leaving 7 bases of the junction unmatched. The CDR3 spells CASEGAGGPDTQYF. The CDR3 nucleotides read TGTGCCAGTGAGGGAGCGGGAGGTCCAGATACGCAGTATTTT.

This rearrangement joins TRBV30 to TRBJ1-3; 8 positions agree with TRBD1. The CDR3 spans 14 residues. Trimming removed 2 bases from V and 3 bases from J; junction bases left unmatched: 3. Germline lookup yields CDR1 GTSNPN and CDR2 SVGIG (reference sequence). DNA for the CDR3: TGTGCCTGGAGTCAGGGGGCTCATGGAAACACCATATATTTT. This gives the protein CAWSQGAHGNTIYF.

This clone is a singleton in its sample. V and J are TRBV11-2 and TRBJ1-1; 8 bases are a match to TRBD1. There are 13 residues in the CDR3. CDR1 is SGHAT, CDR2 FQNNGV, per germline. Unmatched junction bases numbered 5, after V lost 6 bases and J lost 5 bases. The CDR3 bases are TGTGCCAGCAGGGTGACAGGGGAGACTGAAGCTTTCTTT. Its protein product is CASRVTGETEAFF.